This entry lists 13 T cell receptor beta chains sequenced from one sample in a study of human T cells and chemical hapten exposure. Time point described: pre-sensitization, week 0. Noted treatment: therapeutic diphenylcyclopropenone sensitization with weekly scalp DPC. TCRdb processed the RACE reads anew with MiXCR; each CDR3 protein has one entry. The sample includes approximately 400,000 distinct CDR3 sequences, roughly 5.3% of them seen just once. Sequences were derived from whole blood, sampled in connection with sensitization to the hapten diphenylcyclopropenone (DPC). The receptors originated from a woman aged 45-65 years with alopecia areata. Some clones in this sample may be carry-over from other donors' samples.

This clonotype was counted at least ten times. This chain links TRBV25-1 with TRBJ1-2; a possible D gene is TRBD1 (6 bases). The CDR3 length is 13 residues. Germline V CDR1 and CDR2: MGHDK, SYGVNS. V was cut by 5 bases and J by 6 bases, with 13 bases left in between. This chain's CDR3 is CASSLPGGHGYTF. The CDR3 nucleotides read TGTGCCAGCAGTCTGCCGGGGGGGCATGGCTACACCTTC.

Ten or more counts support this clonotype. The chain uses TRBV11-2 and TRBJ1-6; D is undetermined. In germline, CDR1 is SGHAT, CDR2 FQNNGV. V lost 5 bases to trimming and J lost 6 bases, with 14 bases between them. CDR3 length: 15 residues. CDR3 residues: CASSPGKVLNSPLHF. The CDR3 nucleotides read TGTGCCAGCAGCCCTGGGAAGGTCCTTAATTCACCCCTCCACTTT.

At least ten counts were recorded for this clonotype. The chain has TRBV7-9 and TRBJ2-1, with D possibly being TRBD2 (6 bases). The CDR3 runs to 14 residues. V lost 4 bases, J lost 9 bases, and 16 bases lay in between. Germline V gene lookup returns CDR1 SEHNR and CDR2 FQNEAQ (reference sequence). CDR3 region: CASSSRELWVEQFF. The CDR3 DNA sequence: TGTGCCAGCAGCTCCCGGGAGTTGTGGGTTGAGCAGTTCTTC.

This clonotype showed up many times. V is TRBV20-1 and J is TRBJ2-3, with unresolved D. The ends were cut back, 4 bases at V and 0 bases at J, with 17 bases in the middle. The CDR3 loop spans 16 amino acids. The germline gives CDR1 DFQATT, CDR2 SNEGSKA (reference sequence). This CDR3 is CSATDVPSDSTDTQYF. Written as DNA, the CDR3 is TGCAGTGCTACCGACGTGCCGAGCGATAGCACAGATACGCAGTATTTT.

This clonotype was picked up many times. The V call is TRBV20-1, the J call TRBJ2-5; 10 bases line up with TRBD2. This CDR3 is built from 13 residues. Germline CDR1 is DFQATT and CDR2 is SNEGSKA (reference sequence). The junction had 0 bases not matched to a gene; V was cut back by 1 base and J by 4 bases. The CDR3 reads CSARASGRETQYF. DNA of the CDR3: TGCAGTGCTAGAGCTAGCGGGAGAGAGACCCAGTACTTC.

This clonotype was counted a few times. This chain links TRBV19 with TRBJ2-7; 10 nucleotides line up with TRBD1. Per the germline V gene, CDR1 is LNHDA and CDR2 is SQIVND (reference sequence). The junction had 7 bases not matched to a gene; V was cut back by 3 bases and J by 5 bases. CDR3 size: 15 residues. The DNA of the CDR3 is TGTGCCAGTAGTATCTCCGGGACAGGGGCAGACGAGCAGTACTTC. This encodes CASSISGTGADEQYF.

This clonotype was counted between two and nine times. The rearrangement links TRBV29-1 to TRBJ2-1; 8 bases are shared with TRBD2. CDR1 SQVTM and CDR2 ANQGSEA come from the germline V gene. This CDR3 has 15 residues. V trimming: 1 base; J trimming: 9 bases; junction bases outside the gene matches: 11. Here the CDR3 reads CSVEAYQRGLGEQFF. CDR3 bases: TGCAGCGTTGAAGCTTACCAGCGGGGGCTGGGTGAGCAGTTCTTC.

This clonotype was observed at least ten times. The chain uses TRBV7-2 and TRBJ2-3; 7 positions agree with TRBD2. Germline values: CDR1 SGHTA, CDR2 FQGNSA. The J segment lost 5 bases and the V segment lost 1 base, leaving 9 bases of the junction unmatched. This CDR3 contains 16 residues. CDR3 bases: TGTGCCAGCAGCTTAGTAGTTAGCGGGTTTATAGATACGCAGTATTTT. It encodes CASSLVVSGFIDTQYF.

This clonotype was detected a few times. This CDR3 reads CASSFRDREAQPQHF. The CDR3 DNA sequence: TGTGCCAGCAGTTTCAGGGACAGGGAAGCTCAGCCCCAGCATTTT. The gene calls are TRBV28 and TRBJ1-5, with 9 bases fitting TRBD1. This CDR3 comprises 15 residues. The germline gives CDR1 MDHEN, CDR2 SYDVKM. V gave up 3 bases and J gave up 6 bases; unmatched junction bases: 6.

This clonotype was picked up many times. This sequence joins TRBV28 and TRBJ2-1, with TRBD2 identical over 7 bases. V shed 6 bases and J 0 bases; nucleotides not matched to a gene: 8. The length of the CDR3 is 16 residues. Looked up from germline, CDR1 is MDHEN and CDR2 is SYDVKM. The CDR3 nucleotides read TGTGCCAGCAGCCCCCCGACTAGCAGCTCCTACAATGAGCAGTTCTTC. Encoded protein: CASSPPTSSSYNEQFF.

This clonotype was found many times. J is TRBJ2-1 and V is TRBV20-1, with D possibly matching TRBD2 (6 bases). Deletions cut 3 bases from V and 7 bases from J, with 13 bases between. From germline, CDR1 is DFQATT and CDR2 SNEGSKA (reference sequence). This CDR3 region has 13 residues. CDR3 in amino acids: CSARDPGRNEQFF. The CDR3 DNA reads as TGCAGTGCTAGGGACCCAGGGAGGAATGAGCAGTTCTTC.

This chain joins TRBV9 and TRBJ1-1; D is perhaps TRBD1 (6 bases). From germline, CDR1 is SGDLS and CDR2 YYNGEE. The CDR3 sequence is 15 residues long. Trimming shortened V by 2 bases and J by 0 bases, and 11 bases separated the two germline ends. The CDR3 coding sequence is TGTGCCAGCAGCGTGACGGGGGGCATGAACACTGAAGCTTTCTTT. Amino acids: CASSVTGGMNTEAFF.

The V call is TRBV12-3 or TRBV12-4, the J call TRBJ2-3; no clear D. The CDR3 is 15 amino acids. V lost 3 bases and J lost 4, with 14 bases in between. CDR3 DNA: TGTGCCAGCAGTTTTACCAGAGAAGATCCAGATACGCAGTATTTT. This codes for CASSFTREDPDTQYF.